The 28 T cell receptor beta chains below come from one sample, sequenced in a study of technical replicates of blood from a handful of donors. TCRdb's copy holds only in-frame clones and misses some; the assay was immunoSEQ multiplex PCR. This table holds more than 9,500 clones, 95% found once. The material sequenced was PBMCs. The receptors come from a human donor in good health.

This clone showed up just a few times. The rearrangement uses TRBV7-3 and TRBJ2-7, with 11 bases identical to TRBD2. CDR3 length equals 15 residues. Germline V gene sequence: CDR1 SGHTA, CDR2 FQGTGA. V lost 5 bases, J lost 2 bases, and 5 bases stayed unmatched. For the CDR3, the DNA is TGTGCCAGCAGCCAAGGACTAGCGGGCCCCTACGAGCAGTACTTC. It encodes CASSQGLAGPYEQYF.

The rearrangement links TRBV7-9 to TRBJ2-1; 9 positions match TRBD1. V lost 1 base and J lost 2; bases outside the gene matches: 12. Looked up from germline, CDR1 is SEHNR and CDR2 is FQNEAQ (reference sequence). The CDR3 loop spans 19 amino acids. In DNA, the CDR3 is TGTGCCAGCAGCTTAGAGGCGGTTTTCGGGACAGGGACCTACAATGAGCAGTTCTTC. Its protein product is CASSLEAVFGTGTYNEQFF.

The gene calls are TRBV28 and TRBJ1-5; maybe TRBD1 (6 bases). CDR3 length: 14 amino acids. Between the trimmed V and J ends, which lost 1 base and 11 bases, there was a span of 15 bases. The V gene's germline CDR1 is MDHEN and CDR2 SYDVKM. The DNA for the CDR3 is TGTGCCAGCAGTTTATCCTCCCGGCCAGGGGCCCAGCATTTT. Its protein product is CASSLSSRPGAQHF.

The chain is built from TRBV11-2 and TRBJ1-2; TRBD1 matches 9 bases. The CDR3 loop spans 15 amino acids. Trimming removed 4 bases from V and 8 bases from J; junction bases left unmatched: 11. Germline-derived CDR1 and CDR2 are SGHAT and FQNNGV. The CDR3 coding sequence is TGTGCCAGCAGCTCTAACACAGGGGGCTCTGGGGGCTACACCTTC. Translating gives CASSSNTGGSGGYTF.

V is TRBV27 and J is TRBJ1-4; D may be TRBD1 (5 bases). The CDR3 totals 14 residues. With 2 bases removed from V and 1 base from J, the gap between germline ends came to 5 bases. Germline assignment: CDR1 MNHEY and CDR2 SMNVEV (reference sequence). The CDR3 spells CASSLQGTNEKLFF. The CDR3 nucleotides are TGTGCCAGCAGTTTACAGGGAACTAATGAAAAACTGTTTTTT.

This chain links TRBV10-3 with TRBJ1-2; tentative D call: TRBD1 (6 bases). Germline values: CDR1 ENHRY, CDR2 SYGVKD. Trimming cost V 4 bases and J 6 bases, with 12 bases left between them. CDR3 length: 13 amino acids. CDR3 bases: TGTGCCATCAGTGGGCGACAGGAGGATGGCTACACCTTC. This gives the protein CAISGRQEDGYTF.

This chain links TRBV6-6 with TRBJ1-1, with TRBD1 as a possible D gene (5 bases). CDR1 MNHNY and CDR2 SVGAGI come from the germline V gene (reference sequence). There are 14 residues in the CDR3. The V and J ends lost 0 bases and 11 bases respectively, with 16 bases between them. The CDR3 DNA reads as TGTGCCAGCAGTTACTCGGATACGGGGGGATCGGCTTTCTTT. Its protein product is CASSYSDTGGSAFF.

V and J are TRBV18 and TRBJ2-7; 7 nucleotides align to TRBD2. The CDR3 is 15 residues long. J lost 4 bases, V lost 0 bases, and 6 bases had no gene match. Germline CDR1 and CDR2: KGHSH and LQKENI. The CDR3 sequence is CASSPPGREGYEQYF. The CDR3 bases are TGTGCCAGCTCACCACCGGGGAGGGAAGGGTACGAGCAGTACTTC. Based on the CDR3 plus reference TRBV18 and TRBJ2-7, the full variable domain is NAGVMQNPRHLVRRRGQEARLRCSPMKGHSHVYWYRQLPEEGLKFMVYLQKENIIDESGMPKERFSAEFPKEGPSILRIQQVVRGDSAAYFCASSPPGREGYEQYFGPGTRLTVT.

This rearrangement joins TRBV6-1 to TRBJ2-1; the match to TRBD2 covers 8 bases. CDR1 is MNHNS, CDR2 SASEGT, per germline. V gave up 8 bases and J gave up 2 bases; unmatched junction bases: 5. The CDR3 consists of 14 residues. The CDR3 region has the DNA TGTGCCAGCCATCCGCGGGAGGCCTACAATGAGCAGTTCTTC. Translation: CASHPREAYNEQFF.

This clone was recorded once. The V call is TRBV9, the J call TRBJ2-1; 8 positions match TRBD1. J gave up 10 bases and V 4 bases, and 10 bases lay outside the gene matches. Per germline, CDR1 SGDLS and CDR2 YYNGEE. The CDR3 has 14 amino acids. The CDR3 loop is CASSPRQGAGEQFF. The CDR3 DNA follows: TGTGCCAGCAGCCCCCGCCAGGGGGCAGGGGAGCAGTTCTTC.

The gene calls are TRBV6-1 and TRBJ2-7, with a possible D match to TRBD1 (5 bases). CDR3 length equals 15 residues. Germline V gives CDR1 MNHNS, CDR2 SASEGT. Trimming took off 0 bases at V and 6 bases at J, with 15 bases between the two ends. CDR3 sequence reads: CASSEAHDSPLEQYF. In DNA form, the CDR3 reads TGTGCCAGCAGTGAAGCGCATGACAGCCCCCTCGAGCAGTACTTC.

The V gene is TRBV23-1, the J gene TRBJ2-5, with D possibly TRBD2 on 6 matching bases. TRBV23-1 is designated an ORF whose function remains uncertain. The CDR3 spans 15 residues. The V and J ends lost 8 bases and 4 bases respectively, with 20 bases between them. The CDR3 reads CASRGTGGSLETQYF. The CDR3 nucleotides are TGCGCCAGCCGCGGCACCGGGGGATCTTTAGAGACCCAGTACTTC.

The chain has TRBV4-1 and TRBJ2-1; TRBD2 matches 14 bases. The CDR3 extends over 16 amino acids. Germline CDR1 reads MGHRA; CDR2 reads YSYEKL. J was trimmed by 7 bases and V by 3 bases; bases with no gene match: 5. The CDR3 DNA reads TGCGCCAGCAGCCAGGCCGGGACTAGCGGGAGTAATGAGCAGTTCTTC. Protein sequence: CASSQAGTSGSNEQFF.

The chain links TRBV7-9 to TRBJ2-2; D is possibly TRBD1 (6 bases). Germline-derived CDR1 and CDR2 are SEHNR and FQNEAQ (reference sequence). The CDR3 length is 13 residues. The V end lost 5 bases, the J end lost 6 bases, and 10 bases lay between the germline ends. The DNA for the CDR3 is TGTGCCAGCAGCGCATCAGGGGCCGGGGAGCTGTTTTTT. Amino acid sequence: CASSASGAGELFF.

The rearrangement uses TRBV11-2 and TRBJ1-3, with D perhaps matching TRBD1 (5 bases). Germline-derived CDR1 and CDR2 are SGHAT and FQNNGV. Trimming shortened V by 2 bases and J by 1 base, and 12 bases separated the two germline ends. The CDR3 extends over 16 amino acids. The CDR3 loop is CASSLMRDSSGNTIYF. The CDR3 DNA is TGTGCCAGCAGCTTAATGCGGGACTCATCTGGAAACACCATATATTTT.

This chain uses TRBV4-1 with TRBJ2-4; 7 bases fit TRBD2. The CDR3 runs to 15 residues. V gave up 4 bases and J gave up 9 bases; unmatched junction bases: 12. CDR1 and CDR2 (germline): MGHRA, YSYEKL. The CDR3 coding sequence is TGCGCCAGCAGCCTTGGGCTAGCGGAGGAGGCCATTCAGTACTTC. It is translated as CASSLGLAEEAIQYF.

The rearrangement uses TRBV5-4 and TRBJ1-4, with D unclear. The CDR3 sequence is 13 residues long. Trimming took 0 bases from V and 8 from J, leaving 8 bases between them. Germline CDR1 reads SGHNT; CDR2 reads YYREEE (reference sequence). CDR3 sequence (DNA): TGTGCCAGCAGCTTGGACATTGGCGAAAAACTGTTTTTT. Translating it yields CASSLDIGEKLFF.

The genes are TRBV2 and TRBJ2-7; 7 positions agree with TRBD1. The V gene's germline CDR1 is SNHLY and CDR2 FYNNEI. The CDR3 spans 13 residues. The V segment lost 6 bases and the J segment 2 bases; nucleotides outside the gene matches: 4. The CDR3 DNA reads as TGTGCCAGCAGAGAGGGGGCTCCCTACGAGCAGTACTTC. The encoded protein is CASREGAPYEQYF. Drawing the rest from reference TRBV2 and TRBJ2-7, the complete variable domain is EPEVTQTPSHQVTQMGQEVILRCVPISNHLYFYWYRQILGQKVEFLVSFYNNEISEKSEIFDDQFSVERPDGSNFTLKIRSTKLEDSAMYFCASREGAPYEQYFGPGTRLTVT.

The chain is built from TRBV7-9 and TRBJ2-1; 13 positions agree with TRBD2. With 1 base clipped from V and 6 bases from J, the junction kept 3 bases outside the gene matches. The CDR3 totals 16 residues. Germline V lookup: CDR1 SEHNR, CDR2 FQNEAQ (reference sequence). The CDR3 DNA sequence: TGTGCCAGCAGCTTAGTGGGGACTAGCGGGATCAATGAGCAGTTCTTC. This gives the protein CASSLVGTSGINEQFF.

The chain links TRBV27 to TRBJ2-1, with 8 nucleotides matching TRBD2. Trimming removed 3 bases from V and 2 bases from J; junction bases left unmatched: 0. CDR1 and CDR2 from the germline V gene are MNHEY and SMNVEV (reference sequence). The CDR3 is made up of 14 amino acids. In DNA form, the CDR3 reads TGTGCCAGCAGTTTTAGCGGGACCTACAATGAGCAGTTCTTC. It codes for CASSFSGTYNEQFF.

The DNA of the CDR3 is TGTGCCAGCAGCGTAACCCCGGGACAGGCCCATGAGCAGTTCTTC. It translates to CASSVTPGQAHEQFF. This chain uses TRBV9 with TRBJ2-1; the match to TRBD1 covers 8 bases. The CDR3 has 15 residues. Per the germline V gene, CDR1 is SGDLS and CDR2 is YYNGEE. The J segment lost 8 bases and the V segment lost 1 base, leaving 8 bases of the junction unmatched.

The chain couples TRBV30 to TRBJ1-1; a weak D match, TRBD1 (6 bases). The CDR3 length is 14 residues. Trimming cost V 3 bases and J 5 bases, with 16 bases left between them. Germline CDR1 is GTSNPN and CDR2 is SVGIG (reference sequence). CDR3 DNA sequence: TGTGCCTGGAGGGTGGGGGGGCTAGGTACTGAAGCTTTCTTT. Amino acid sequence: CAWRVGGLGTEAFF.

V and J are TRBV10-3 and TRBJ2-1; 11 positions agree with TRBD2. Germline V CDR1 and CDR2: ENHRY, SYGVKD. With V trimmed by 0 bases and J by 7 bases, 2 bases remained unmatched. This CDR3 is 15 amino acids long. The CDR3 nucleotides read TGTGCCATCAGTGAGTCGACTAGCGGGAATAATGAGCAGTTCTTC. This sequence encodes CAISESTSGNNEQFF.

This clone was recorded once. The rearrangement links TRBV29-1 to TRBJ2-3; possibly TRBD1 for D (7 bases). The CDR3 is 14 residues long. V was clipped by 6 bases and J by 11 bases, with 24 bases between them. Germline V gene data show CDR1 as SQVTM and CDR2 as ANQGSEA. CDR3 bases: TGCAGCGTCGGGAGCCCAGGGGGAATCAGCAGGCAGTATTTT. Its protein product is CSVGSPGGISRQYF.

This chain links TRBV15 with TRBJ2-2; 9 bases map to TRBD1. The germline V gene encodes CDR1 LNHNV and CDR2 YYDKDF (reference sequence). V shed 1 base, J shed 7 bases, and the junction held 16 bases outside the gene matches. The CDR3 has 19 residues. This CDR3 reads CATSRGGQGKSPRGGELFF. The CDR3, as DNA: TGTGCCACCAGCAGAGGGGGACAGGGAAAGTCCCCCAGGGGCGGGGAGCTGTTTTTT.

The chain joins TRBV5-4 to TRBJ2-7; the D is unclear. This CDR3 is built from 14 residues. Looked up from germline, CDR1 is SGHNT and CDR2 is YYREEE (reference sequence). Trimming stripped 3 bases from V and 0 bases from J, with 10 bases between. The CDR3 loop reads CASSSQQSSYEQYF. CDR3 bases: TGTGCCAGCAGCTCACAGCAAAGCTCCTACGAGCAGTACTTC.

The genes are TRBV5-1 and TRBJ2-1, with no clear D. Germline V gene sequence: CDR1 SGHRS, CDR2 YFSETQ. Trimming removed 0 bases at V and 0 bases at J, with 4 bases between. The CDR3 is made up of 14 amino acids. The CDR3 here is CASSLDSSYNEQFF. The CDR3 nucleotides read TGCGCCAGCAGCTTGGATAGCTCCTACAATGAGCAGTTCTTC.

The V call is TRBV5-1, the J call TRBJ1-2; D unresolved. The germline V and J ends were trimmed by 4 bases and 8 bases, with 12 bases remaining between them. CDR1 and CDR2 (germline): SGHRS, YFSETQ. The CDR3 is 12 residues long. The CDR3 DNA sequence: TGCGCCAGCAGCCCGGGTCACGAAGGCTACACCTTC. It translates to CASSPGHEGYTF.